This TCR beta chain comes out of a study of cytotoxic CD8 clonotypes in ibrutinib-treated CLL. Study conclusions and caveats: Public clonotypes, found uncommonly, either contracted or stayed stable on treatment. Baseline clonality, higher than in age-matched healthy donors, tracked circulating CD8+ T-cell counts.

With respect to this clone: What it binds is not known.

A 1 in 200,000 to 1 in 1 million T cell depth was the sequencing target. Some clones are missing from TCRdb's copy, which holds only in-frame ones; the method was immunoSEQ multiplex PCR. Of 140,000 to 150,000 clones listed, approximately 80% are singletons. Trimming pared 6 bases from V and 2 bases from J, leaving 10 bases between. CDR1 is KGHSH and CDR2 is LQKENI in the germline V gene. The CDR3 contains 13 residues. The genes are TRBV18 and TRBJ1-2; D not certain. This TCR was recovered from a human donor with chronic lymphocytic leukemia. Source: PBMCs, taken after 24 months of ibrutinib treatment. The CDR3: CASSAPANYGYTF. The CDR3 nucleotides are TGTGCCAGCTCGGCCCCGGCCAACTATGGCTACACCTTC. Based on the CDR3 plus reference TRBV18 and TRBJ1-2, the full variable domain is NAGVMQNPRHLVRRRGQEARLRCSPMKGHSHVYWYRQLPEEGLKFMVYLQKENIIDESGMPKERFSAEFPKEGPSILRIQQVVRGDSAAYFCASSAPANYGYTFGSGTRLTVV.